Listed below are T cell receptor beta chains from one sample, sequenced in a study of OX40 agonist ivuxolimab in advanced cancers. Profiled with immunoSEQ multiplex PCR; TCRdb holds only in-frame clones, not every one. The sample lists fewer than 60,000 clones; about 88% were seen once. Source: CD4+ or CD8+ T cells sorted from blood, taken in a trial of the OX40 agonist ivuxolimab. All receptors come from an adult with an advanced solid tumor such as melanoma, head and neck, liver or kidney cancer. Both conserved end residues are part of each CDR3. A D gene is named only where the DNA matches it firmly. Clone sizes are given selectively: once, few, many, or a class where the clone is expanded.

D gene: TRBD1
clone size: NA
V gene: TRBV9
J gene: TRBJ2-7
CDR3 DNA: TGTGCCAGCAGCGGCAAAGACAGGGGCCTGTGGGGCGAGCAGTACTTC
CDR3 protein: CASSGKDRGLWGEQYF

D gene: NA
clone size: few
V gene: TRBV6-4
J gene: TRBJ1-1
CDR3 DNA: TGTGCCAGCAGTGCAACAGGAAACACTGAAGCTTTCTTT
CDR3 protein: CASSATGNTEAFF

D gene: TRBD1
clone size: NA
V gene: TRBV11-2
J gene: TRBJ1-3
CDR3 DNA: TGTGCCAGCAGCTTGCGACCAGGGACAGAAGGAAAGGAAAACACCATATATTTT
CDR3 protein: CASSLRPGTEGKENTIYF

D gene: TRBD1
clone size: NA
V gene: TRBV18
J gene: TRBJ1-2
CDR3 DNA: TGTGCCAGCTCACCGGTCCGGGACAGACTTAACTATGGCTACACCTTC
CDR3 protein: CASSPVRDRLNYGYTF

D gene: NA
clone size: NA
V gene: TRBV18
J gene: TRBJ2-7
CDR3 DNA: TGTGCCAGCTCACCGACAGTTCCCGACTCGACCTACGAGCAGTACTTC
CDR3 protein: CASSPTVPDSTYEQYF

D gene: NA
clone size: NA
V gene: TRBV21-1
J gene: TRBJ1-3
CDR3 DNA: TGTGCCAGCAGCACGCTAGAAGGGTTGACTGGAAACACCATATATTTT
CDR3 protein: CASSTLEGLTGNTIYF

D gene: NA
clone size: NA
V gene: TRBV5-1
J gene: TRBJ1-2
CDR3 DNA: TGCGCCAGCAGCCCCGGACATAAGGTGGATGGCTACACCTTC
CDR3 protein: CASSPGHKVDGYTF

D gene: TRBD1
clone size: NA
V gene: TRBV4-1
J gene: TRBJ2-7
CDR3 DNA: TGCGCCAGCAGCCGGGGGGGACAGGGGAATAGCCACGAGCAGTACTTC
CDR3 protein: CASSRGGQGNSHEQYF

D gene: TRBD1
clone size: NA
V gene: TRBV5-4
J gene: TRBJ2-7
CDR3 DNA: TGTGCCAGCAGCTTGGGGACAGGGGGCTACGAGCAGTACTTC
CDR3 protein: CASSLGTGGYEQYF

D gene: TRBD2
clone size: once
V gene: TRBV7-6
J gene: TRBJ2-3
CDR3 DNA: TGTGCCAGCAGCTTCCGGACTAGCGGCTCCACAGATACGCAGTATTTT
CDR3 protein: CASSFRTSGSTDTQYF

D gene: NA
clone size: NA
V gene: TRBV13
J gene: TRBJ1-1
CDR3 DNA: TGTGCCAGCCTCCCGACAGGAGCTTTCTTT
CDR3 protein: CASLPTGAFF

D gene: NA
clone size: NA
V gene: TRBV4-1
J gene: TRBJ1-1
CDR3 DNA: TGCGCCAGCAGCCAAGCCGACAGTGTGACGGGGGCTTTCTTT
CDR3 protein: CASSQADSVTGAFF

D gene: NA
clone size: NA
V gene: TRBV11-2
J gene: TRBJ1-1
CDR3 DNA: TGTGCCAGCAGCTTAGACGGATGGGGGGCATCGAACACTGAAGCTTTCTTT
CDR3 protein: CASSLDGWGASNTEAFF

D gene: NA
clone size: once
V gene: TRBV7-9
J gene: TRBJ1-4
CDR3 DNA: TGTGCCAGCAGTTCGCCGGGGGACCATAATGAAAAACTGTTTTTT
CDR3 protein: CASSSPGDHNEKLFF

D gene: NA
clone size: NA
V gene: TRBV21-1
J gene: TRBJ2-5
CDR3 DNA: TGTGCCAGCAGCGTAGAAGGGGGGGGCGCGGAGACCCAGTACTTC
CDR3 protein: CASSVEGGGAETQYF

D gene: NA
clone size: once
V gene: TRBV11-2
J gene: TRBJ2-3
CDR3 DNA: TGTGCCAGCAGCGACGACTGGAGGAGCACAGATACGCAGTATTTT
CDR3 protein: CASSDDWRSTDTQYF

D gene: NA
clone size: NA
V gene: TRBV27
J gene: TRBJ2-1
CDR3 DNA: TGTGCCAGCTATGGGCTAGCCGGTGAGCAGTTCTTC
CDR3 protein: CASYGLAGEQFF

D gene: NA
clone size: NA
V gene: TRBV4-3
J gene: TRBJ1-6
CDR3 DNA: TGCGCCAGCAGCCCAGGACTGCCTTATAATTCACCCCTCCACTTT
CDR3 protein: CASSPGLPYNSPLHF

D gene: NA
clone size: NA
V gene: TRBV15
J gene: TRBJ1-2
CDR3 DNA: TGTGCCACCAGCAGAGATCTACCTCTGAAAGGCTACACCTTC
CDR3 protein: CATSRDLPLKGYTF

D gene: NA
clone size: few
V gene: TRBV5-1
J gene: TRBJ1-4
CDR3 DNA: TGCGCCAGCAGCCTCGCGCAGCAGGTTAATGAAAAACTGTTTTTT
CDR3 protein: CASSLAQQVNEKLFF

D gene: NA
clone size: NA
V gene: TRBV19
J gene: TRBJ1-3
CDR3 DNA: TGTGCCAGTAGTATGTTCAGCTCTGGAAACACCATATATTTT
CDR3 protein: CASSMFSSGNTIYF

D gene: NA
clone size: NA
V gene: TRBV6-5
J gene: TRBJ1-4
CDR3 DNA: TGTGCCAGCAGTTACTCGATAGACAGTTCTAACGAAAAACTGTTTTTT
CDR3 protein: CASSYSIDSSNEKLFF

D gene: TRBD1
clone size: NA
V gene: TRBV30
J gene: TRBJ1-1
CDR3 DNA: TGTGCCTGGGAACAGGGGAGGAACACTGAAGCTTTCTTT
CDR3 protein: CAWEQGRNTEAFF

D gene: NA
clone size: NA
V gene: TRBV19
J gene: TRBJ2-1
CDR3 DNA: TGTGCCAGTAGTATAAGCCCCAGTCTCCATGAGCAGTTCTTC
CDR3 protein: CASSISPSLHEQFF

D gene: NA
clone size: NA
V gene: TRBV6-5
J gene: TRBJ1-1
CDR3 DNA: TGTGCCAGCAGGATAGTAAAGGACACTGAAGCTTTCTTT
CDR3 protein: CASRIVKDTEAFF

D gene: NA
clone size: NA
V gene: TRBV9
J gene: TRBJ2-7
CDR3 DNA: TGTGCCAGCAGCGTAGTTGGGGGCGAGCAGTACTTC
CDR3 protein: CASSVVGGEQYF

D gene: NA
clone size: NA
V gene: TRBV10-2
J gene: TRBJ1-1
CDR3 DNA: TGCGCCAGCAGTGATTTATTTGGGGGCGAGGAGAGAGACACTGAAGCTTTCTTT
CDR3 protein: CASSDLFGGEERDTEAFF

D gene: NA
clone size: NA
V gene: TRBV7-2
J gene: TRBJ2-7
CDR3 DNA: TGTGCCAGCAGCTTTTTCCCCTACGAGCAGTACTTC
CDR3 protein: CASSFFPYEQYF

D gene: NA
clone size: NA
V gene: TRBV14
J gene: TRBJ2-7
CDR3 DNA: TGTGCCAGCAGCCAAGCCTTGTCCTACGAGCAGTACTTC
CDR3 protein: CASSQALSYEQYF

D gene: NA
clone size: NA
V gene: TRBV7-9
J gene: TRBJ2-7
CDR3 DNA: TGTGCCAGCAGCTTAGCGGGGGCCGGTTCCTACGAGCAGTACTTC
CDR3 protein: CASSLAGAGSYEQYF

D gene: NA
clone size: NA
V gene: TRBV19
J gene: TRBJ2-1
CDR3 DNA: TGTGCCAGTAGTATAGGGACCGGCTCCTACAATGAGCAGTTCTTC
CDR3 protein: CASSIGTGSYNEQFF

D gene: NA
clone size: NA
V gene: TRBV10-3
J gene: TRBJ2-2
CDR3 DNA: TGTGCCACCCTGACTGCCTTGGGGTCCACCGGGGAGCTGTTTTTT
CDR3 protein: CATLTALGSTGELFF

D gene: NA
clone size: few
V gene: TRBV30
J gene: TRBJ1-5
CDR3 DNA: TGTGCCTGGAGTGTAGACCAGAATCAGCCCCAGCATTTT
CDR3 protein: CAWSVDQNQPQHF

D gene: TRBD2
clone size: NA
V gene: TRBV11-2
J gene: TRBJ2-7
CDR3 DNA: TGTGCCAGCAGCTTAGACCAGCGGGGATACGAGCAGTACTTC
CDR3 protein: CASSLDQRGYEQYF

D gene: NA
clone size: NA
V gene: TRBV30
J gene: TRBJ2-3
CDR3 DNA: TGTGCCTGGAGTGAGAGCGCGGCAGTGGCAGATACGCAGTATTTT
CDR3 protein: CAWSESAAVADTQYF

D gene: NA
clone size: once
V gene: TRBV4-3
J gene: TRBJ1-1
CDR3 DNA: TGCGCCAGCAGCCTCGCTGGGGGGGCCTCTGAAGCTTTCTTT
CDR3 protein: CASSLAGGASEAFF

D gene: NA
clone size: NA
V gene: TRBV19
J gene: TRBJ2-7
CDR3 DNA: TGTGCCAGTAGTCTCTATCCGAACTCCTACGAGCAGTACTTC
CDR3 protein: CASSLYPNSYEQYF

D gene: NA
clone size: NA
V gene: TRBV4-1
J gene: TRBJ1-4
CDR3 DNA: TGCGCCACCGAAAATTCGGACGGGACGGAAAAACTGTTTTTT
CDR3 protein: CATENSDGTEKLFF

D gene: TRBD1
clone size: NA
V gene: TRBV2
J gene: TRBJ2-7
CDR3 DNA: TGTGCCAGCAGTGATGCTAGACAGGGCTACGAGCAGTACTTC
CDR3 protein: CASSDARQGYEQYF

D gene: TRBD1
clone size: NA
V gene: TRBV7-9
J gene: TRBJ1-2
CDR3 DNA: TGTGCCAGCAGCTCCAGACAGGGGGGGAGTAGCTATGGCTACACCTTC
CDR3 protein: CASSSRQGGSSYGYTF

D gene: NA
clone size: NA
V gene: TRBV2
J gene: TRBJ2-1
CDR3 DNA: TGTGCCAGCCCGAAAGTCCAGCAGTCCTACAATGAGCAGTTCTTC
CDR3 protein: CASPKVQQSYNEQFF